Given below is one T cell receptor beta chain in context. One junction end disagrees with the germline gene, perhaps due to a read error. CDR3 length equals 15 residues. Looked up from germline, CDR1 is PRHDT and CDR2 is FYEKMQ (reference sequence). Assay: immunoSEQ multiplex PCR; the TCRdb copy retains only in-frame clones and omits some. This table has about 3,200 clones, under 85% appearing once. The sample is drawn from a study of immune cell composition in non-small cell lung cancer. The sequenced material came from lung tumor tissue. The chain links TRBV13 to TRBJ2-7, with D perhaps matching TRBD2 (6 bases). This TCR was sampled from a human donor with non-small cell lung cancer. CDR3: CASSQDPGTSYEQYF. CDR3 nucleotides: TGCGCCAGCAGCCAAGATCCCGGGACTTCCTACGAGCAGTACTTC.